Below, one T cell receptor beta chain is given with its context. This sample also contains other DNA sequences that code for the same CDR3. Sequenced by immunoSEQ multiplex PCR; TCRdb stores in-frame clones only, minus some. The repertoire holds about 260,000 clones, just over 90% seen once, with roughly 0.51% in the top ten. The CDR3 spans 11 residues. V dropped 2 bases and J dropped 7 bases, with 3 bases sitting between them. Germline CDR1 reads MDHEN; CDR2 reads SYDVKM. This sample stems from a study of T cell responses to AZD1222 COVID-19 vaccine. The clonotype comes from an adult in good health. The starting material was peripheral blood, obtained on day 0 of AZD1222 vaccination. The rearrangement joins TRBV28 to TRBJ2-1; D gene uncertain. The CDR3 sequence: CASSLGNEQFF. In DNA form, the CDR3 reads TGTGCCAGCAGTTTAGGGAATGAGCAGTTCTTC.